Below, one T cell receptor (beta chain) is given with its context. Its cognate antigen is unknown. This sample is drawn from a study of Ad26.COV2.S vaccination and SARS-CoV-2 variants. Per the germline V gene, CDR1 is MNHEY and CDR2 is SVGAGI. This CDR3 comprises 14 residues. The V end lost 0 bases, the J end lost 4 bases, and 10 bases lay between the germline ends. Method: immunoSEQ multiplex PCR; TCRdb's copy keeps in-frame clones and lacks some. Found here are 75,000 to 100,000 clones, approximately 81% of them singletons; the top ten hold about a sixth. General study findings and limits: Comparability of non-spike TCR breadth was observed across vaccine and placebo recipients. Substantial post-vaccination breadth of spike-specific CD8+ and CD4+ T cell responses was reported.

The clonotype comes from a human donor who had recovered from COVID-19. Material: peripheral blood, obtained after recovery from COVID-19. The chain couples TRBV6-5 to TRBJ2-7; D uncertain. CDR3 DNA sequence: TGTGCCAGCAGTTACTCGATCGCAGTTTACGAGCAGTACTTC. Translation gives CASSYSIAVYEQYF.